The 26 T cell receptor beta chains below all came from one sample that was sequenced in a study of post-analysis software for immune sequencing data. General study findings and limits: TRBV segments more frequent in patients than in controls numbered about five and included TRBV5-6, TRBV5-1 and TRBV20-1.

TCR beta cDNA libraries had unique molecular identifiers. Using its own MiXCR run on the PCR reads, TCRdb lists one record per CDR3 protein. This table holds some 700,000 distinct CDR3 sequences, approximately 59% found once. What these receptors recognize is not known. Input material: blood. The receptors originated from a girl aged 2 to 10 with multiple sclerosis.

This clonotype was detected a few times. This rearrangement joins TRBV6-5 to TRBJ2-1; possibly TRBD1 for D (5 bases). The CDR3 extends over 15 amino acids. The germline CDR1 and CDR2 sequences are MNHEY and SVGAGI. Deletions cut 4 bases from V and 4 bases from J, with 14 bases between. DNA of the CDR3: TGTGCCAGCAGTTCCCCAGGGCGACCTTACAATGAGCAGTTCTTC. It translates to CASSSPGRPYNEQFF.

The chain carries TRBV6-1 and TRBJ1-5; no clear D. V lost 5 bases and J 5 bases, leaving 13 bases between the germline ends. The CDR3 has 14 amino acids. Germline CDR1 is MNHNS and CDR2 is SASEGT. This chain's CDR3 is CASSSHGRDQPQHF. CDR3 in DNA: TGTGCCAGCAGTAGCCACGGGAGGGATCAGCCCCAGCATTTT.

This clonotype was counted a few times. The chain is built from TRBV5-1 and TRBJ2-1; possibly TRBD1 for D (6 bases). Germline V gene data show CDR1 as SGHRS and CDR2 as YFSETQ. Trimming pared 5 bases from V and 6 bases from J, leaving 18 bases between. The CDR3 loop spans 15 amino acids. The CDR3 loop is CASRSGTTQANEQFF. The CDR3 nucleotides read TGCGCCAGCAGATCCGGGACAACCCAGGCCAATGAGCAGTTCTTC.

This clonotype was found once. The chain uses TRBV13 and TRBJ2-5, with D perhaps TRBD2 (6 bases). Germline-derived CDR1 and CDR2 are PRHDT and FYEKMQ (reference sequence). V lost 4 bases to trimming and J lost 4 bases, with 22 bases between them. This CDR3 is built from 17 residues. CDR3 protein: CASSSPGLGLGGETQYF. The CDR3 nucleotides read TGTGCCAGCAGCTCCCCGGGACTGGGGTTGGGCGGAGAGACCCAGTACTTC.

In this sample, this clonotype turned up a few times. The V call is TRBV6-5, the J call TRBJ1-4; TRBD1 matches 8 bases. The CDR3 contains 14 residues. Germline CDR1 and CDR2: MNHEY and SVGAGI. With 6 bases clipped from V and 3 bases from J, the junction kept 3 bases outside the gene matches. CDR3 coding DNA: TGTGCCAGCAGGCAGGGGGCGGCTAATGAAAAACTGTTTTTT. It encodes CASRQGAANEKLFF.

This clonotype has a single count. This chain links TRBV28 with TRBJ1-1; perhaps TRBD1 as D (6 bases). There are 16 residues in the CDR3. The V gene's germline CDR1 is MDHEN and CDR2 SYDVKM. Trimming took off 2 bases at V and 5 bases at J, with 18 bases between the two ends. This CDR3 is CASSLEPGAGDTEAFF. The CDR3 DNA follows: TGTGCCAGCAGTTTAGAGCCCGGGGCAGGGGATACTGAAGCTTTCTTT.

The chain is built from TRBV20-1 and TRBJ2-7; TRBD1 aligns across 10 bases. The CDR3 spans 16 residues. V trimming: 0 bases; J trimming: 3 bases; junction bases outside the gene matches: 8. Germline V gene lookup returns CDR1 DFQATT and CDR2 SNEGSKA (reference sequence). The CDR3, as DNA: TGCAGTGCTAGAGACCGGCGACAGGGGGCCAGCTACGAGCAGTACTTC. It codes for CSARDRRQGASYEQYF.

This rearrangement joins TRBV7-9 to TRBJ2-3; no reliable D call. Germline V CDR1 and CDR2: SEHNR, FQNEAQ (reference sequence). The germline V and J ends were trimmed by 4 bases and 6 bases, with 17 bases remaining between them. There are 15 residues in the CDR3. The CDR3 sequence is CASSSRVPKGDTQYF. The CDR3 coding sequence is TGTGCCAGCAGCTCGAGAGTTCCAAAGGGCGATACGCAGTATTTT.

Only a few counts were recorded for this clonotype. CDR3 loop: CASSDPGQGLDGYTF. CDR3 bases: TGTGCCAGCAGTGACCCGGGACAGGGATTGGATGGCTACACCTTC. The chain links TRBV27 to TRBJ1-2; 9 nucleotides line up with TRBD1. The CDR3 loop spans 15 amino acids. Looked up from germline, CDR1 is MNHEY and CDR2 is SMNVEV (reference sequence). V lost 5 bases and J lost 6; bases outside the gene matches: 10.

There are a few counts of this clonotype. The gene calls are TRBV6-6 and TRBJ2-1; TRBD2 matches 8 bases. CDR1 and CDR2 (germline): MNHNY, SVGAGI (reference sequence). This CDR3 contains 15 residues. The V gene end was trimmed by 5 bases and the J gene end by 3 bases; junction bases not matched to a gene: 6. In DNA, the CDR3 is TGTGCCAGCAGTAACCTCGGGGGGGACTACAATGAGCAGTTCTTC. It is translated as CASSNLGGDYNEQFF.

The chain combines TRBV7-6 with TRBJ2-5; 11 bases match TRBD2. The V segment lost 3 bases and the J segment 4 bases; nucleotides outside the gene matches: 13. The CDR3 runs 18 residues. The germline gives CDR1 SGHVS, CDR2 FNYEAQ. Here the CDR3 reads CASSLTVAGGPKPETQYF. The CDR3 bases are TGTGCCAGCAGCTTGACCGTAGCGGGAGGGCCTAAACCAGAGACCCAGTACTTC.

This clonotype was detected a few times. CDR3 in DNA: TGTGCCTGGAGCCTCAGCTACGAGCAGTACTTC. Amino acids: CAWSLSYEQYF. V and J are TRBV30 and TRBJ2-7; D call uncertain. The CDR3 sequence is 11 residues long. Deletions cut 3 bases from V and 3 bases from J, with 6 bases between. The germline V gene encodes CDR1 GTSNPN and CDR2 SVGIG (reference sequence).

CDR3 nucleotide sequence: TGTGCCAGCTCCCGGGGGGGGCCCGCAGATACGCAGTATTTT. Encoded protein: CASSRGGPADTQYF. The chain uses TRBV2 and TRBJ2-3; TRBD2 aligns across 8 bases. This CDR3 is built from 14 residues. The ends lost 8 bases at V and 4 bases at J; junction bases unmatched: 8. CDR1 and CDR2 from the germline V gene are SNHLY and FYNNEI.

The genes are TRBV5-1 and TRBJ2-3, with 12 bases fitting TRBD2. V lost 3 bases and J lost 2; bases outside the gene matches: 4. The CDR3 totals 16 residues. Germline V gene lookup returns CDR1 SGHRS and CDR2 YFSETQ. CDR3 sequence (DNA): TGCGCCAGCAGCTCTTGGACTAGCGGGGTCACAGATACGCAGTATTTT. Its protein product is CASSSWTSGVTDTQYF. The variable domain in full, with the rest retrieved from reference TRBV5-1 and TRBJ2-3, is KAGVTQTPRYLIKTRGQQVTLSCSPISGHRSVSWYQQTPGQGLQFLFEYFSETQRNKGNFPGRFSGRQFSNSRSEMNVSTLELGDSALYLCASSSWTSGVTDTQYFGPGTRLTVL.

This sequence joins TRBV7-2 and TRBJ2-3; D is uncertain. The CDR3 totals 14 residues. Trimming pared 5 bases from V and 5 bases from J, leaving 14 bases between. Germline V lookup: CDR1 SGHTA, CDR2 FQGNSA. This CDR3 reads CASSPYLPGDTQYF. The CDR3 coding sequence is TGTGCCAGCAGCCCTTATTTGCCGGGAGATACGCAGTATTTT.

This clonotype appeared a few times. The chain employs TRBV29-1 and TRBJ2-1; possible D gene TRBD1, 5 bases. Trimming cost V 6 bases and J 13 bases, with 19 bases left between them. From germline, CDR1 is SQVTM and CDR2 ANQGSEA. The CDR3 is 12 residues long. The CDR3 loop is CSVIGQRQGQFF. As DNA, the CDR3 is TGCAGCGTAATAGGTCAAAGGCAGGGACAGTTCTTC.

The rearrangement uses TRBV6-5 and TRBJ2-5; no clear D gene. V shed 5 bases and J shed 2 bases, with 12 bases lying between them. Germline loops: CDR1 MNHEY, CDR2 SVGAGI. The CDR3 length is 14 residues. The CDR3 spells CASSPGVIQETQYF. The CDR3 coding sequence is TGTGCCAGCAGTCCCGGAGTAATACAAGAGACCCAGTACTTC.

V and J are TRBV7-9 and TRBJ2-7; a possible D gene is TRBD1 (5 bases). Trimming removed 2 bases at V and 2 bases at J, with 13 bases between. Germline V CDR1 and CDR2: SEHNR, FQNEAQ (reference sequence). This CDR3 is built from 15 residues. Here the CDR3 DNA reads TGTGCCAGCAGCTTATATCTACAGGCCCCCTACGAGCAGTACTTC. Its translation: CASSLYLQAPYEQYF.

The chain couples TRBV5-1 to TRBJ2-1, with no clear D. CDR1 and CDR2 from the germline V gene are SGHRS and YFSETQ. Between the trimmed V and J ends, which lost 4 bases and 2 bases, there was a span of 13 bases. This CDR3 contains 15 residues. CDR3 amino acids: CASSATASPYNEQFF. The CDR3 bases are TGCGCCAGCAGCGCCACCGCCAGTCCCTACAATGAGCAGTTCTTC.

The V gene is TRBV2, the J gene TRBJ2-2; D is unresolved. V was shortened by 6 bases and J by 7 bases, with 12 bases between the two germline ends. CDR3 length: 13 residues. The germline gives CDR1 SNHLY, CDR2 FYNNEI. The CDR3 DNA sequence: TGTGCCAGCAGCAATAATATTGGCGGGGAGCTGTTTTTT. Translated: CASSNNIGGELFF.

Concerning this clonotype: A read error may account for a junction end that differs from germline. The CDR3: CASSSSGRQGEQYF. The DNA of the CDR3 is TGTGCTAGCAGCTCTAGCGGGAGACAAGGAGAGCAGTACTTC. The chain links TRBV7-7 to TRBJ2-7, with 10 bases that match TRBD2. The V gene's germline CDR1 is SSHAT and CDR2 FNYEAQ (reference sequence). The CDR3 consists of 14 residues. Using reference TRBV7-7 and TRBJ2-7 for the parts outside the CDR3, the full variable domain is GAGVSQSPRYKVTKRGQDVTLRCDPISSHATLYWYQQALGQGPEFLTYFNYEAQPDKSGLPSDRFSAERPEGSISTLTIQRTEQRDSAMYRCASSSSGRQGEQYFGPGTRLTVT.

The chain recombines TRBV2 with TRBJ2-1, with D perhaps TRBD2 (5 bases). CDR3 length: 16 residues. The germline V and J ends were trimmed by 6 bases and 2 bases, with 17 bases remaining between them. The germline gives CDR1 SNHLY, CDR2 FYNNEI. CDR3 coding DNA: TGTGCCAGCAGCGGAACCCTAGCAGCGACCTACAATGAGCAGTTCTTC. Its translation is CASSGTLAATYNEQFF.

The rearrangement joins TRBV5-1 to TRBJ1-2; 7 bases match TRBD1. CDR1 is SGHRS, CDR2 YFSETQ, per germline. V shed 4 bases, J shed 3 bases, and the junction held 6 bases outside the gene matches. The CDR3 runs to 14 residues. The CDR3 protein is CASSPTGDDYGYTF. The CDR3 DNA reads TGCGCCAGCAGCCCCACAGGGGACGACTATGGCTACACCTTC.

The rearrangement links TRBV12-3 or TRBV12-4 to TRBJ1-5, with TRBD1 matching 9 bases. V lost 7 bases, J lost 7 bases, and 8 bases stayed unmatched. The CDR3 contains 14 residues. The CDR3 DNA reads TGTGCCAGCACCATGGGACAGGGTGAACAGCCCCAGCATTTT. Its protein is CASTMGQGEQPQHF.

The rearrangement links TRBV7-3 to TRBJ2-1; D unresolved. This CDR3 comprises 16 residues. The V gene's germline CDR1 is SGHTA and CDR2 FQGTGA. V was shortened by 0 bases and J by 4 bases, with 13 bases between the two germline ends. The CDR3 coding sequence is TGTGCCAGCAGCTTAACTTCCGCGGTAGTGTACAATGAGCAGTTCTTC. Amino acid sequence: CASSLTSAVVYNEQFF.

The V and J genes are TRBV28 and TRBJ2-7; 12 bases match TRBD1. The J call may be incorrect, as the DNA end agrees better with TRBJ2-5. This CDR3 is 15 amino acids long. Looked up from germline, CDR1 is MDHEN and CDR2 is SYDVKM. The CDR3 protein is CASSLGTGGSETQYF. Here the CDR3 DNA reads TGTGCCAGCAGCCTTGGGACAGGGGGCAGCGAGACCCAGTACTTC.